One sample yielded the 25 T cell receptor beta chains listed below, sequenced in a study of cytomegalovirus exposure and HLA in healthy donors. The PCR made use of 60 Vbeta and 13 Jbeta primers. TCRdb's table, derived via immunoSEQ multiplex PCR, lists solely in-frame clones and lacks some. The repertoire includes about 100,000 clones, more than 65% of them detected once, and more than 0.95% sits in the top ten. The sample taken for sequencing was PBMCs. Receptor source: a woman aged 18 to 35 in good health and CMV-seronegative.

This rearrangement joins TRBV4-3 to TRBJ1-5, with D possibly matching TRBD1 (5 bases). The CDR3 sequence is 16 residues long. Germline values: CDR1 LGHNA, CDR2 YSLEER. Trimming cost V 2 bases and J 6 bases, with 17 bases left between them. In nucleotides, the CDR3 is TGCGCCAGCAGCCAACAGGGATGGGGGGACGGTCAGCCCCAGCATTTT. Protein sequence: CASSQQGWGDGQPQHF.

The CDR3 protein is CASSFVLAGGRISNTQYF. The CDR3 DNA reads as TGTGCCAGCAGCTTTGTGCTAGCGGGGGGGCGGATCTCAAATACGCAGTATTTT. The chain joins TRBV12-1 to TRBJ2-3; the table assigns TRBD2, which was not confirmed against the DNA. TRBV12-1 is tagged as a pseudogene. The CDR3 has 18 amino acids.

V and J are TRBV11-2 and TRBJ2-5; 7 nucleotides line up with TRBD2. The J call may not be correct, given that the DNA end is closer to TRBJ2-7. Germline V gene data show CDR1 as SGHAT and CDR2 as FQNNGV. The CDR3 contains 12 residues. The CDR3 spells CASSSAGDEQYF. The DNA for the CDR3 is TGTGCCAGCAGCTCCGCGGGAGACGAGCAGTACTTC.

The V and J genes are TRBV9 and TRBJ2-3; unclear D gene. The V gene's germline CDR1 is SGDLS and CDR2 YYNGEE. With 2 bases removed from V and 2 bases from J, the gap between germline ends came to 6 bases. The CDR3 has 13 residues. The CDR3 DNA is TGTGCCAGCAGCGTCCAACACACAGATACGCAGTATTTT. Its protein product is CASSVQHTDTQYF.

The J gene is TRBJ2-1, the V gene TRBV5-4; 12 bases fit TRBD2. Germline CDR1 SGHNT, CDR2 YYREEE (reference sequence). V was clipped by 3 bases and J by 4 bases; unmatched bases: 8. This CDR3 is 17 amino acids long. The CDR3 DNA follows: TGTGCCAGCAGCTCCCCTAGCGGGGGGGCGGGTTACAATGAGCAGTTCTTC. Translating it yields CASSSPSGGAGYNEQFF.

This chain links TRBV4-3 with TRBJ2-7, with D possibly TRBD2 on 6 matching bases. The CDR3 has 15 amino acids. Germline-derived CDR1 and CDR2 are LGHNA and YSLEER. V lost 1 base, J lost 2 bases, and 12 bases lay in between. CDR3 region: CASSQGAGLPYEQYF. CDR3 coding DNA: TGCGCCAGCAGCCAAGGGGCGGGATTACCCTACGAGCAGTACTTC.

The chain joins TRBV4-3 to TRBJ2-3, with D perhaps TRBD2 (5 bases). Germline assignment: CDR1 LGHNA and CDR2 YSLEER. CDR3 length: 15 residues. V was shortened by 0 bases and J by 4 bases, with 11 bases between the two germline ends. The CDR3 nucleotides are TGCGCCAGCAGCCAAGAAGGTACTAGTGCAGATACGCAGTATTTT. Residues: CASSQEGTSADTQYF.

CDR3 sequence: CASICWDRVSSYNEQFF. The CDR3 DNA follows: TGTGCCAGTATTTGTTGGGACAGGGTAAGCTCCTACAATGAGCAGTTCTTC. The chain employs TRBV19 and TRBJ2-1; TRBD1 agrees at 9 bases. Germline CDR1 and CDR2: LNHDA and SQIVND (reference sequence). V lost 7 bases and J lost 0; bases outside the gene matches: 10. This CDR3 is built from 17 residues.

This rearrangement joins TRBV13 to TRBJ2-3; TRBD2 matches at 8 bases. Germline trimming cut 3 bases from V and 2 bases from J; bases unmatched to any gene: 7. The CDR3 has 16 amino acids. The germline V gene encodes CDR1 PRHDT and CDR2 FYEKMQ (reference sequence). CDR3: CASSFAAGGPTDTQYF. The CDR3 DNA reads TGTGCCAGCAGCTTTGCGGCGGGGGGTCCCACAGATACGCAGTATTTT.

The chain employs TRBV18 and TRBJ2-3; maybe TRBD1 (6 bases). Trimming removed 4 bases at V and 6 bases at J, with 17 bases between. The CDR3 is 15 residues long. Germline-derived CDR1 and CDR2 are KGHSH and LQKENI. For the CDR3, the DNA is TGTGCCAGCTCACAGCCAGGGGCACGCAGGGATACGCAGTATTTT. It encodes CASSQPGARRDTQYF. The full variable domain, with the rest looked up from reference TRBV18 and TRBJ2-3, is NAGVMQNPRHLVRRRGQEARLRCSPMKGHSHVYWYRQLPEEGLKFMVYLQKENIIDESGMPKERFSAEFPKEGPSILRIQQVVRGDSAAYFCASSQPGARRDTQYFGPGTRLTVL.

The chain joins TRBV28 to TRBJ2-7, with a possible D match to TRBD1 (5 bases). Deletions cut 4 bases from V and 5 bases from J, with 27 bases between. This CDR3 has 18 amino acids. Germline assignment: CDR1 MDHEN and CDR2 SYDVKM. CDR3 amino acids: CASSSPPHLRSGYNEQYF. CDR3 DNA sequence: TGTGCCAGCAGTTCCCCACCCCATTTACGTTCAGGGTACAACGAGCAGTACTTC.

The CDR3 protein is CASTTDRDQPQHF. The CDR3 DNA reads as TGTGCCAGCACCACGGACAGGGACCAGCCCCAGCATTTT. The chain employs TRBV2 and TRBJ1-5, with 8 nucleotides matching TRBD1. The CDR3 contains 13 residues. Germline CDR1 is SNHLY and CDR2 is FYNNEI. V lost 7 bases to trimming and J lost 7 bases; unmatched junction nucleotides: 6.

The CDR3 reads CASSQQGAANEKLFF. Here the CDR3 DNA reads TGTGCCAGCAGTCAACAGGGGGCAGCTAATGAAAAACTGTTTTTT. The rearrangement uses TRBV7-9 and TRBJ1-4, with 9 nucleotides matching TRBD1. J lost 3 bases, V lost 6 bases, and 5 bases had no gene match. The CDR3 covers 15 residues. Germline V gene sequence: CDR1 SEHNR, CDR2 FQNEAQ (reference sequence).

V and J are TRBV7-2 and TRBJ2-7; D is ambiguous. V was shortened by 5 bases and J by 4 bases, with 9 bases between the two germline ends. CDR1 SGHTA and CDR2 FQGNSA come from the germline V gene. The CDR3 runs 12 residues. CDR3 DNA: TGTGCCAGCAGCCCATGGAGATACGAGCAGTACTTC. It yields the protein CASSPWRYEQYF.

The V call is TRBV28, the J call TRBJ1-2; no clear D gene. The CDR3 extends over 16 amino acids. Germline V gene sequence: CDR1 MDHEN, CDR2 SYDVKM. Trimming removed 1 base at V and 0 bases at J, with 12 bases between. The CDR3 region is CASSLFEAAANYGYTF. In nucleotides, the CDR3 is TGTGCCAGCAGTTTATTTGAGGCAGCAGCTAACTATGGCTACACCTTC.

This rearrangement joins TRBV7-3 to TRBJ2-2, with D tentatively TRBD1 (8 bases). Trimming stripped 2 bases from V and 7 bases from J, with 14 bases between. The germline gives CDR1 SGHTA, CDR2 FQGTGA. CDR3 length: 15 residues. CDR3 region: CASSLLDREGGELFF. CDR3 coding DNA: TGTGCCAGCAGCTTATTGGACAGGGAGGGCGGGGAGCTGTTTTTT.

The chain is built from TRBV7-9 and TRBJ2-5; TRBD2 agrees at 9 bases. The CDR3 is made up of 11 amino acids. Trimming took 4 bases from V and 12 from J; bases not matched to a gene: 3. Germline lookup yields CDR1 SEHNR and CDR2 FQNEAQ (reference sequence). CDR3 nucleotide sequence: TGTGCCAGCAGCTCCATAGCGGGAGAGTACTTC. Encoded protein: CASSSIAGEYF.

The V gene is TRBV4-3, the J gene TRBJ1-2, with no clear D. Between the trimmed V and J ends, which lost 1 base and 2 bases, there was a span of 8 bases. Per germline, CDR1 LGHNA and CDR2 YSLEER. This CDR3 is 14 amino acids long. CDR3 region: CASSQAIQNYGYTF. CDR3 in DNA: TGCGCCAGCAGCCAAGCCATCCAGAACTATGGCTACACCTTC.

The chain joins TRBV9 to TRBJ2-5, with a weak D call TRBD2 (5 bases). Per germline, CDR1 SGDLS and CDR2 YYNGEE. V lost 0 bases, J lost 4 bases, and 10 bases lay in between. CDR3 length: 14 residues. CDR3 amino acids: CASSVGGEPETQYF. Written as DNA, the CDR3 is TGTGCCAGCAGCGTAGGGGGAGAACCAGAGACCCAGTACTTC.

The sample holds one count of this clone. The chain employs TRBV5-1 and TRBJ2-2; weak D call: TRBD1 (6 bases). CDR3 size: 14 residues. Germline loops: CDR1 SGHRS, CDR2 YFSETQ. The V end was cut by 8 bases, the J end by 0 bases, with 11 bases between. The CDR3 DNA sequence: TGCGCCAGTACCTCAGGGGCGAACACCGGGGAGCTGTTTTTT. Translating gives CASTSGANTGELFF.

The chain is built from TRBV7-2 and TRBJ2-5; possibly TRBD1 for D (7 bases). This CDR3 is 18 amino acids long. CDR1 and CDR2 from the germline V gene are SGHTA and FQGNSA. The germline V and J ends were trimmed by 1 base and 5 bases, with 23 bases remaining between them. The CDR3 DNA is TGTGCCAGCAGCTTAGGAGGGATGGGGGGCCCAGGGGGGGAGACCCAGTACTTC. Protein sequence: CASSLGGMGGPGGETQYF.

The chain recombines TRBV6-1 with TRBJ2-1; 8 bases line up with TRBD1. Trimming removed 3 bases from V and 4 bases from J; junction bases left unmatched: 5. CDR3 length: 15 residues. Per germline, CDR1 MNHNS and CDR2 SASEGT. The CDR3 DNA reads as TGTGCCAGCAGTGAGGGACAGGAGGGATACAATGAGCAGTTCTTC. This gives the protein CASSEGQEGYNEQFF.

The chain joins TRBV7-2 to TRBJ2-5; 15 nucleotides line up with TRBD2. J gave up 3 bases and V 1 base, and 6 bases lay outside the gene matches. The CDR3 totals 18 residues. Germline-derived CDR1 and CDR2 are SGHTA and FQGNSA. The CDR3 coding sequence is TGTGCCAGCAGCTTAGAGGGGACTAGCGGGGGGCAGGAAGAGACCCAGTACTTC. Residues: CASSLEGTSGGQEETQYF.

V usage is TRBV7-9 and J usage is TRBJ2-3; TRBD1 agrees at 8 bases. Per germline, CDR1 SEHNR and CDR2 FQNEAQ (reference sequence). The CDR3 loop spans 15 amino acids. Trimming removed 5 bases from V and 3 bases from J; junction bases left unmatched: 7. This CDR3 is CASSPTDRGTDTQYF. CDR3 DNA: TGTGCCAGCAGCCCCACCGACAGGGGTACAGATACGCAGTATTTT.

The V gene is TRBV5-1, the J gene TRBJ2-7; 10 nucleotides line up with TRBD2. Trimming cost V 0 bases and J 3 bases; bases outside gene matches: 0. The germline V gene has CDR1 SGHRS and CDR2 YFSETQ. The CDR3 extends over 14 amino acids. The CDR3 is CASSLEREGYEQYF. The CDR3, as DNA: TGCGCCAGCAGCTTGGAGCGGGAGGGCTACGAGCAGTACTTC.